The present TCR beta chain was sequenced within a study of blood T cell repertoires in COVID-19. For the study at large: The cDNA or gDNA used as material had been derived from T cells, B-cell-depleted T cells, or PBMCs.

The method was immunoSEQ multiplex PCR; TCRdb's version includes in-frame clones alone and lacks a portion of them. The table records approximately 37,000 clones, approximately 85% of them present only once. CDR1 and CDR2 from the germline V gene are SGHRS and YFSETQ. Losses at the gene ends were 0 bases for V and 4 bases for J; bases not matched to a gene: 4. The CDR3 spans 16 residues. The receptor comes from a man aged 55 to 70 with active or convalescent COVID-19. The sample comprised peripheral blood. This chain joins TRBV5-1 and TRBJ1-6, with TRBD1 identical over 7 bases. The CDR3 sequence is CASSLGGQHYNSPLHF. CDR3 in DNA: TGCGCCAGCAGCTTGGGGGGACAGCATTATAATTCACCCCTCCACTTT.